This T cell receptor (beta chain) comes out of a study of CD8+CD57+ T cells in acquired aplastic anemia. In its sample, this clonotype was seen many times. The antigen is not known. For CDR3 and TCR beta VDJ profiling, genomic DNA was the template used. MiXCR was run by TCRdb on the reads, yielding one entry per CDR3 protein. The sample includes some 170,000 distinct CDR3 sequences, around 48% of them seen just once. Individuals selected for sequencing had exhibited CD8+CD57+ cell expansion on flow cytometry. The study's findings and limits: The number of CD8+ CDR3 sequences shared by patients and controls was fewer than 35.

Trimming removed 0 bases at V and 3 bases at J, with 7 bases between. Germline V lookup: CDR1 SGHDT, CDR2 YYEEEE. The CDR3 sequence is 15 residues long. The receptor was derived from a human donor with aplastic anemia. The rearrangement uses TRBV5-6 and TRBJ1-6; a weak D match, TRBD1 (5 bases). Sequencing was performed on sorted CD4+, CD8+, or CD8+CD57+ T cells (not recorded which) from PBMCs. The DNA for the CDR3 is TGTGCCAGCAGCTTGGCGGGGGTCTATAATTCACCCCTCCACTTT. Translation: CASSLAGVYNSPLHF.